The 30 T cell receptor beta chains below all came from one sample that was sequenced in a study of technical replicates of blood from several donors. Generated by immunoSEQ multiplex PCR, the TCRdb table keeps only in-frame clones and is missing some. The table shows approximately 73,000 clones, with approximately 95% occurring only once. The sequencing input was T cells isolated from PBMCs. The receptors here all came from a human donor in good health.

V usage is TRBV28 and J usage is TRBJ2-7; 12 bases agree with TRBD2. V shed 0 bases and J 3 bases; nucleotides not matched to a gene: 3. CDR1 MDHEN and CDR2 SYDVKM come from the germline V gene. The CDR3 covers 16 residues. This chain's CDR3 is CASSLWTSGSDYEQYF. As DNA, the CDR3 is TGTGCCAGCAGTTTATGGACTAGCGGGAGCGACTACGAGCAGTACTTC.

This chain uses TRBV27 with TRBJ1-5; possibly TRBD1 for D (6 bases). Trimming left V 1 base short and J 5 bases short, with 15 bases between. The CDR3 is 16 amino acids. Germline CDR1 MNHEY, CDR2 SMNVEV (reference sequence). CDR3 nucleotide sequence: TGTGCCAGCAGTTTATTGTCAGGGGCCACCCATCAGCCCCAGCATTTT. Translating gives CASSLLSGATHQPQHF.

The chain links TRBV2 to TRBJ1-1; D not resolved. The length of the CDR3 is 13 residues. Germline CDR1 and CDR2: SNHLY and FYNNEI. V was shortened by 4 bases and J by 7 bases, with 13 bases between the two germline ends. The CDR3 protein is CASSGPLPVEAFF. As DNA, the CDR3 is TGTGCCAGCAGTGGGCCGCTCCCCGTTGAAGCTTTCTTT.

V and J are TRBV12-5 and TRBJ2-1; D gene ambiguous. Germline V lookup: CDR1 LGHNT, CDR2 FRNRAP. The CDR3 spans 13 residues. Trimming cost V 1 base and J 10 bases, with 11 bases left between them. In nucleotides, the CDR3 is TGTGCTAGTGGTTTGGGCGGTCATTTAGAGCAGTTCTTC. Translating it yields CASGLGGHLEQFF.

This clone has just one count. The chain links TRBV2 to TRBJ1-2; TRBD1 agrees at 7 bases. The CDR3 spans 14 residues. Germline V gives CDR1 SNHLY, CDR2 FYNNEI. Germline trimming cut 7 bases from V and 6 bases from J; bases unmatched to any gene: 11. CDR3 protein: CASTNSQGDHGYTF. CDR3 DNA: TGTGCCAGCACCAACTCTCAGGGGGACCATGGCTACACCTTC. The full variable domain, completed using reference TRBV2 and TRBJ1-2, is EPEVTQTPSHQVTQMGQEVILRCVPISNHLYFYWYRQILGQKVEFLVSFYNNEISEKSEIFDDQFSVERPDGSNFTLKIRSTKLEDSAMYFCASTNSQGDHGYTFGSGTRLTVV.

This chain uses TRBV27 with TRBJ2-7, with 10 bases lining up with TRBD2. CDR3 length: 11 residues. In germline, CDR1 is MNHEY, CDR2 SMNVEV (reference sequence). With 10 bases clipped from V and 6 bases from J, the junction kept 3 bases outside the gene matches. The CDR3 coding sequence is TGTGCCACCGTAGCGGGGGGCGAGCAGTACTTC. Protein: CATVAGGEQYF.

The chain couples TRBV19 to TRBJ2-3; 9 bases are a match to TRBD2. Trimming cost V 6 bases and J 6 bases; bases outside gene matches: 10. Germline CDR1 and CDR2: LNHDA and SQIVND (reference sequence). The CDR3 extends over 15 amino acids. For the CDR3, the DNA is TGTGCCAGTAGCATTAGCGGGGGCCTCCGGGATACGCAGTATTTT. The encoded protein is CASSISGGLRDTQYF.

The chain has TRBV7-9 and TRBJ1-6; a weak D match, TRBD1 (5 bases). Per the germline V gene, CDR1 is SEHNR and CDR2 is FQNEAQ (reference sequence). CDR3 length: 17 amino acids. V shed 5 bases and J shed 8 bases, with 22 bases lying between them. As DNA, the CDR3 is TGTGCCAGCAGCCCCTACCACCCCGAGCAGGGCCATTCACCCCTCCACTTT. Translation: CASSPYHPEQGHSPLHF.

The chain recombines TRBV19 with TRBJ2-1, with 10 bases lining up with TRBD2. There are 16 residues in the CDR3. Germline CDR1 and CDR2: LNHDA and SQIVND (reference sequence). V dropped 5 bases and J dropped 7; count of bases not matched to a gene: 11. As DNA, the CDR3 is TGTGCCAGTAGTTCGTTAGCGGGAGGCCGAAGTAATGAGCAGTTCTTC. This codes for CASSSLAGGRSNEQFF.

The chain recombines TRBV4-2 with TRBJ2-7; TRBD2 matches 16 bases. Germline V gene data show CDR1 as LGHNA and CDR2 as YNFKEQ. V shed 4 bases, J shed 7 bases, and the junction held 4 bases outside the gene matches. The CDR3 sequence is 15 residues long. The CDR3 bases are TGTGCCAGCAGCCGGGGACTAGCGGGGGGGCAGGAGCAGTACTTC. Protein sequence: CASSRGLAGGQEQYF.

V is TRBV12-5 and J is TRBJ2-2, with 9 bases aligning to TRBD1. CDR3 length equals 17 residues. Germline values: CDR1 LGHNT, CDR2 FRNRAP. V was clipped by 0 bases and J by 1 base; unmatched bases: 3. CDR3 in amino acids: CASGLVLTGGNTGELFF. The CDR3 DNA is TGTGCTAGTGGTTTGGTTCTGACAGGGGGGAACACCGGGGAGCTGTTTTTT. The full variable domain, in which reference TRBV12-5 and TRBJ2-2 provide the parts outside the CDR3, is DARVTQTPRHKVTEMGQEVTMRCQPILGHNTVFWYRQTMMQGLELLAYFRNRAPLDDSGMPKDRFSAEMPDATLATLKIQPSEPRDSAVYFCASGLVLTGGNTGELFFGEGSRLTVL.

The rearrangement joins TRBV29-1 to TRBJ1-3; no clear D gene. This CDR3 spans 15 amino acids. CDR1 is SQVTM and CDR2 is ANQGSEA in the germline V gene. V was clipped by 4 bases and J by 0 bases, with 13 bases between them. The CDR3 coding sequence is TGCAGCGTTGTCTCGAGGGCTCACTCTGGAAACACCATATATTTT. Protein: CSVVSRAHSGNTIYF.

The table lists this clone with a count of one. The rearrangement links TRBV28 to TRBJ1-1, with unresolved D. V lost 6 bases and J 2 bases, leaving 19 bases between the germline ends. The length of the CDR3 is 16 residues. Germline CDR1 reads MDHEN; CDR2 reads SYDVKM. The CDR3 region is CASRPTGGPANTEAFF. The CDR3 DNA follows: TGTGCCAGCAGACCTACCGGAGGGCCAGCTAACACTGAAGCTTTCTTT. Drawing the rest from reference TRBV28 and TRBJ1-1, the complete variable domain is DVKVTQSSRYLVKRTGEKVFLECVQDMDHENMFWYRQDPGLGLRLIYFSYDVKMKEKGDIPEGYSVSREKKERFSLILESASTNQTSMYLCASRPTGGPANTEAFFGQGTRLTVV.

The chain uses TRBV4-2 and TRBJ2-5, with TRBD2 matching over 11 bases. This CDR3 has 18 amino acids. V dropped 3 bases and J dropped 3; count of bases not matched to a gene: 12. The germline gives CDR1 LGHNA, CDR2 YNFKEQ. CDR3 region: CASSHTEGLAAREETQYF. CDR3 nucleotides: TGTGCCAGCAGCCATACCGAGGGACTAGCGGCGAGAGAAGAGACCCAGTACTTC.

The chain links TRBV7-9 to TRBJ1-4, with D possibly matching TRBD1 (6 bases). V lost 1 base and J 7 bases, leaving 19 bases between the germline ends. CDR1 and CDR2 from the germline V gene are SEHNR and FQNEAQ (reference sequence). The CDR3 is 17 amino acids. CDR3 sequence: CASSLGGPGSMREKLFF. The CDR3 nucleotides read TGTGCCAGCAGCTTAGGGGGGCCGGGCTCAATGCGTGAAAAACTGTTTTTT.

The chain recombines TRBV6-4 with TRBJ1-5; the match to TRBD1 covers 11 bases. The CDR3 spans 19 residues. Germline V CDR1 and CDR2: MRHNA, SNTAGT. V was clipped by 5 bases and J by 2 bases; unmatched bases: 14. The CDR3 DNA sequence: TGTGCCAGCAGTTCTGGACAGGGGGCGATATATATTGGCAATCAGCCCCAGCATTTT. It specifies CASSSGQGAIYIGNQPQHF.

This clone has just one count. V gene TRBV11-2 combines with J gene TRBJ2-7; D not resolved. Germline loops: CDR1 SGHAT, CDR2 FQNNGV. The CDR3 spans 14 residues. Deletions cut 6 bases from V and 6 bases from J, with 18 bases between. CDR3 bases: TGTGCCAGCAGTCCTCTCCGGGTCCCCTTCGAGCAGTACTTC. Its translation is CASSPLRVPFEQYF.

The chain joins TRBV9 to TRBJ1-2, with unresolved D. V lost 2 bases to trimming and J lost 0 bases, with 11 bases between them. This CDR3 has 15 amino acids. Germline CDR1 and CDR2: SGDLS and YYNGEE. In nucleotides, the CDR3 is TGTGCCAGCAGCGTGGAGGGCAGGCCTAACTATGGCTACACCTTC. Its protein is CASSVEGRPNYGYTF.

The chain recombines TRBV4-1 with TRBJ2-7; 7 bases match TRBD1. V dropped 2 bases and J dropped 4; count of bases not matched to a gene: 20. The germline CDR1 and CDR2 sequences are MGHRA and YSYEKL. This CDR3 region has 19 residues. Here the CDR3 reads CASSQRGRDSGPLGYEQYF. The DNA of the CDR3 is TGCGCCAGCAGCCAAAGGGGACGGGACAGTGGACCCCTAGGTTACGAGCAGTACTTC.

The chain carries TRBV10-3 and TRBJ1-5; 8 positions agree with TRBD1. With 7 bases clipped from V and 6 bases from J, the junction kept 11 bases outside the gene matches. The CDR3 runs to 15 residues. Germline V gives CDR1 ENHRY, CDR2 SYGVKD. The CDR3 loop reads CAIKAGGAEFQPQHF. The CDR3 nucleotides read TGTGCCATCAAGGCAGGGGGCGCGGAGTTTCAGCCCCAGCATTTT.

J is TRBJ1-5 and V is TRBV4-1; 7 nucleotides align to TRBD1. V lost 3 bases, J lost 2 bases, and 4 bases stayed unmatched. CDR1 and CDR2 from the germline V gene are MGHRA and YSYEKL. The CDR3 runs 15 residues. The CDR3: CASSQRDSGNQPQHF. In DNA, the CDR3 is TGCGCCAGCAGCCAGAGGGACAGTGGCAATCAGCCCCAGCATTTT.

This clone was picked up one time. This chain uses TRBV18 with TRBJ1-4; 7 positions match TRBD1. CDR3 length: 16 amino acids. The V gene's germline CDR1 is KGHSH and CDR2 LQKENI. V lost 2 bases, J lost 8 bases, and 11 bases stayed unmatched. CDR3 loop: CASSPTTRQGDEKLFF. The CDR3 DNA follows: TGTGCCAGCTCACCAACGACTCGACAGGGTGACGAAAAACTGTTTTTT.

The V call is TRBV11-3, the J call TRBJ2-2, with TRBD2 matching over 7 bases. The CDR3 runs to 15 residues. Germline V CDR1 and CDR2: SGHNT, YENEEA. J gave up 7 bases and V 4 bases, and 9 bases lay outside the gene matches. DNA of the CDR3: TGTGCCAGCAGCTCAAAAACTAGCGCCCTCGGGGAGCTGTTTTTT. It codes for CASSSKTSALGELFF.

This chain uses TRBV4-1 with TRBJ2-2; 8 bases are shared with TRBD2. CDR3 size: 17 residues. The ends lost 4 bases at V and 5 bases at J; junction bases unmatched: 12. Germline values: CDR1 MGHRA, CDR2 YSYEKL. The CDR3 DNA follows: TGCGCCAGCAGCCGCGGCGCGGGAGGTCCGGGGACCGGGGAGCTGTTTTTT. Translation: CASSRGAGGPGTGELFF.

The rearrangement uses TRBV27 and TRBJ1-3; D gene uncertain. CDR1 is MNHEY, CDR2 SMNVEV, per germline (reference sequence). Trimming took off 7 bases at V and 3 bases at J, with 10 bases between the two ends. This CDR3 contains 13 residues. CDR3: CASMRGGGNTIYF. CDR3 DNA: TGTGCCAGCATGCGGGGTGGTGGAAACACCATATATTTT.

V and J are TRBV5-4 and TRBJ1-2, with D uncertain. CDR1 is SGHNT and CDR2 is YYREEE in the germline V gene (reference sequence). Trimming took 4 bases from V and 4 from J, leaving 8 bases between them. The CDR3 has 12 residues. CDR3 DNA: TGTGCCAGCAGCGAGCGGGCCTATGGCTACACCTTC. It codes for CASSERAYGYTF.

The rearrangement joins TRBV18 to TRBJ2-1, with D perhaps TRBD1 (5 bases). The V gene lost 3 bases and the J gene lost 4 bases, with 16 bases spanning the gap. Germline V gives CDR1 KGHSH, CDR2 LQKENI. This CDR3 region has 16 residues. This chain's CDR3 is CASSPRVAGLYNEQFF. In DNA, the CDR3 is TGTGCCAGCTCACCCAGGGTAGCAGGTTTGTACAATGAGCAGTTCTTC.

The chain combines TRBV19 with TRBJ1-5; the match to TRBD1 covers 8 bases. Germline CDR1 reads LNHDA; CDR2 reads SQIVND (reference sequence). V lost 6 bases, J lost 6 bases, and 10 bases stayed unmatched. CDR3 size: 15 residues. CDR3 coding DNA: TGTGCCAGTAGACCCCAGGGGGCGATCGGTCAGCCCCAGCATTTT. Residues: CASRPQGAIGQPQHF.

V gene TRBV28 combines with J gene TRBJ2-7, with TRBD1 matching 7 bases. The CDR3 has 13 amino acids. After removal of 7 bases from V and 4 bases from J, the junction contained 7 bases not matched to a gene. The germline CDR1 and CDR2 sequences are MDHEN and SYDVKM. CDR3 loop: CASIARGTYEQYF. The CDR3 nucleotides are TGTGCCAGCATCGCCAGGGGGACATACGAGCAGTACTTC.

The V and J genes are TRBV6-5 and TRBJ2-7, with 10 bases fitting TRBD1. The CDR3 consists of 15 residues. The germline V gene encodes CDR1 MNHEY and CDR2 SVGAGI. V lost 6 bases and J lost 4; bases outside the gene matches: 9. As DNA, the CDR3 is TGTGCCAGCAGCTCCCGAGGGACAGGGGATTACGAGCAGTACTTC. This encodes CASSSRGTGDYEQYF.